This T cell receptor (beta chain) was observed in a study of CD8+ T cells in alopecia areata. Sample treatment: oral pan-JAK inhibitor, 5-10 mg twice daily. Germline V lookup: CDR1 SNHLY, CDR2 FYNNEI. Trimming cost V 4 bases and J 10 bases; bases outside gene matches: 3. The CDR3 covers 11 residues. Overall study findings and caveats: Compared with mice, patients displayed less clear TCR sharing, possibly for HLA-related reasons. Across lesional scalp, and particularly alopecia totalis/universalis, clonality surpassed that of normal scalp.

This clone was picked up a small number of times. Its antigen remains unidentified. Sequencing relied on a cDNA template that was reverse transcribed from extracted RNA. Profiled with immunoSEQ multiplex PCR; TCRdb holds only in-frame clones, not every one. The sample yields over 85,000 clones, approximately 66% seen once. The TCR sequence derives from a human donor with alopecia areata. The input for sequencing was CD8+ T cells sorted from blood, taken at week 4, from a patient treated with tofacitinib. The chain has TRBV2 and TRBJ1-1; 7 bases match TRBD1. The CDR3 region has the DNA TGTGCCAGCAGTGCGACAGGGCGAGCTTTCTTT. This translates into CASSATGRAFF.